The 26 T cell receptor beta chains reported below all come from one sample, sequenced in a study of cytomegalovirus exposure and HLA in healthy donors. The PCR contained 60 Vbeta and 13 Jbeta primers. The method was immunoSEQ multiplex PCR; TCRdb's version includes in-frame clones alone and lacks a portion of them. The table lists 150,000 to 200,000 clones, about three quarters of them singletons. Sequences were obtained from PBMCs. The receptor source for this set is a man aged 45 to 65 in good health and CMV-seropositive.

The rearrangement uses TRBV15 and TRBJ1-2; maybe TRBD1 (5 bases). Trimming stripped 5 bases from V and 5 bases from J, with 12 bases between. CDR1 is LNHNV, CDR2 YYDKDF, per germline (reference sequence). The CDR3 extends over 13 amino acids. The CDR3 region is CATSLGVHYGYTF. CDR3 nucleotide sequence: TGTGCCACCAGCCTAGGGGTTCATTATGGCTACACCTTC.

The rearrangement links TRBV5-6 to TRBJ1-2; no reliable D call. Germline assignment: CDR1 SGHDT and CDR2 YYEEEE. This CDR3 has 12 amino acids. Trimming removed 1 base from V and 8 bases from J, with 9 bases in between. The CDR3 sequence: CASSLWREGYTF. The DNA of the CDR3 is TGTGCCAGCAGCTTGTGGAGGGAAGGCTACACCTTC.

V is TRBV2 and J is TRBJ2-5; TRBD2 matches at 13 bases. The germline V gene has CDR1 SNHLY and CDR2 FYNNEI. With V trimmed by 6 bases and J by 3 bases, 4 bases remained unmatched. This CDR3 contains 15 residues. The CDR3 region has the DNA TGTGCCAGCAGACTAGCGGGGGGGGCCGAAGAGACCCAGTACTTC. The encoded protein is CASRLAGGAEETQYF.

The chain combines TRBV2 with TRBJ1-2; tentative D call: TRBD1 (6 bases). Germline CDR1 is SNHLY and CDR2 is FYNNEI. The CDR3 is 13 residues long. V was pared by 6 bases and J by 6 bases, with 14 bases between. The CDR3 loop is CASRREGGDGYTF. The CDR3 nucleotides read TGTGCCAGCAGGAGAGAGGGGGGGGATGGCTACACCTTC.

V is TRBV5-6 and J is TRBJ2-1; 8 positions match TRBD1. In germline, CDR1 is SGHDT, CDR2 YYEEEE. This CDR3 has 14 amino acids. Trimming at V came to 2 bases and at J to 5 bases, leaving 3 bases not matched to a gene. CDR3 DNA sequence: TGTGCCAGCAGCTTCGGACAGGGAGACAATGAGCAGTTCTTC. Its protein is CASSFGQGDNEQFF.

The genes are TRBV7-2 and TRBJ2-3; tentatively, D is TRBD2 (7 bases). Germline values: CDR1 SGHTA, CDR2 FQGNSA. The CDR3 extends over 17 amino acids. V was clipped by 5 bases and J by 0 bases, with 18 bases between them. CDR3 nucleotides: TGTGCCAGCAGCCGAAGAGGGGGGGCGCTCAGCACAGATACGCAGTATTTT. Translating it yields CASSRRGGALSTDTQYF.

V usage is TRBV27 and J usage is TRBJ2-1; D gene ambiguous. Trimming shortened V by 3 bases and J by 11 bases, and 11 bases separated the two germline ends. Germline V gives CDR1 MNHEY, CDR2 SMNVEV (reference sequence). This CDR3 region has 12 residues. The DNA for the CDR3 is TGTGCCAGCAGTTTCCTGGGCTACCAGCAGTTCTTC. This codes for CASSFLGYQQFF.

The rearrangement links TRBV5-1 to TRBJ1-4, with 9 nucleotides matching TRBD1. Germline V gene sequence: CDR1 SGHRS, CDR2 YFSETQ. V lost 0 bases to trimming and J lost 4 bases; unmatched junction nucleotides: 4. This CDR3 is 16 amino acids long. The CDR3 bases are TGCGCCAGCAGCTTGGAGCCGGGACAGGGTAATGAAAAACTGTTTTTT. It codes for CASSLEPGQGNEKLFF.

The DNA for the CDR3 is TGTGCCATCAGTGAGTCTGGACTCAGTAATGAGCAGTTCTTC. It translates to CAISESGLSNEQFF. The chain uses TRBV10-3 and TRBJ2-1; TRBD2 might be the D (5 bases). CDR1 ENHRY and CDR2 SYGVKD come from the germline V gene. Trimming pared 0 bases from V and 7 bases from J, leaving 10 bases between. The CDR3 has 14 amino acids.

The V gene is TRBV11-2, the J gene TRBJ1-5; D uncertain. CDR3 length equals 15 residues. The V and J ends lost 5 bases and 4 bases respectively, with 15 bases between them. Germline assignment: CDR1 SGHAT and CDR2 FQNNGV. CDR3 sequence (DNA): TGTGCCAGCAGCAGAAGAGGCCTTCCAAATCAGCCCCAGCATTTT. It encodes CASSRRGLPNQPQHF.

The rearrangement joins TRBV19 to TRBJ2-2; 10 nucleotides match TRBD1. V dropped 6 bases and J dropped 5; count of bases not matched to a gene: 3. Germline CDR1 reads LNHDA; CDR2 reads SQIVND (reference sequence). The CDR3 sequence is 14 residues long. Written as DNA, the CDR3 is TGTGCCAGTAGGGACAGGGGGAAGACCGGGGAGCTGTTTTTT. Translated: CASRDRGKTGELFF.

This clone was counted a single time. This chain uses TRBV6-1 with TRBJ1-5; D not resolved. The CDR3 length is 13 residues. V gave up 5 bases and J gave up 5 bases, with 10 bases separating them. Germline CDR1 and CDR2: MNHNS and SASEGT. CDR3 amino acids: CASSRFRDQPQHF. CDR3 DNA sequence: TGTGCCAGCAGTCGATTTCGGGATCAGCCCCAGCATTTT.

V gene TRBV19 combines with J gene TRBJ1-5; possible D gene TRBD1, 6 bases. The CDR3 has 13 amino acids. V lost 4 bases to trimming and J lost 3 bases, with 7 bases between them. The germline V gene has CDR1 LNHDA and CDR2 SQIVND (reference sequence). CDR3 region: CASSNRVNQPQHF. As DNA, the CDR3 is TGTGCCAGTAGTAACAGGGTCAATCAGCCCCAGCATTTT.

The chain employs TRBV6-1 and TRBJ1-4; D may be TRBD1 (5 bases). Per the germline V gene, CDR1 is MNHNS and CDR2 is SASEGT. The CDR3 is made up of 17 amino acids. Trimming shortened V by 3 bases and J by 0 bases, and 14 bases separated the two germline ends. The CDR3 DNA sequence: TGTGCCAGCAGTGAGTGGCAGGGTCAAGCAACTAATGAAAAACTGTTTTTT. This gives the protein CASSEWQGQATNEKLFF.

This clone was detected once. The chain joins TRBV19 to TRBJ2-5; 7 bases are shared with TRBD1. The junction had 8 bases not matched to a gene; V was cut back by 5 bases and J by 2 bases. Germline V CDR1 and CDR2: LNHDA, SQIVND (reference sequence). The CDR3 sequence is 15 residues long. The CDR3 bases are TGTGCCAGTAGTCGCCTCGGGACAGCACAAGAGACCCAGTACTTC. Translated, it gives CASSRLGTAQETQYF.

This rearrangement joins TRBV29-1 to TRBJ2-5, with D possibly being TRBD2 (6 bases). The V end was cut by 6 bases, the J end by 7 bases, with 15 bases between. Germline V gene data show CDR1 as SQVTM and CDR2 as ANQGSEA. The CDR3 sequence is 12 residues long. The CDR3 protein is CSVLRGTGTQYF. The CDR3 bases are TGCAGCGTCCTACGGGGGACGGGGACCCAGTACTTC.

The chain uses TRBV4-1 and TRBJ2-5; 7 bases agree with TRBD1. The CDR3 extends over 17 amino acids. Germline values: CDR1 MGHRA, CDR2 YSYEKL. The V gene end was trimmed by 4 bases and the J gene end by 7 bases; junction bases not matched to a gene: 18. The CDR3 DNA reads TGCGCCAGCAGCCGCATTTCATCGACCGGGACAGTCGGGACCCAGTACTTC. Protein sequence: CASSRISSTGTVGTQYF.

The rearrangement links TRBV7-2 to TRBJ2-5, with D unresolved. The CDR3 extends over 11 amino acids. V lost 5 bases, J lost 1 base, and 2 bases lay in between. CDR1 and CDR2 (germline): SGHTA, FQGNSA. In nucleotides, the CDR3 is TGTGCCAGCAGCCGCCAAGAGACCCAGTACTTC. Its protein is CASSRQETQYF.

J is TRBJ2-7 and V is TRBV10-3, with D perhaps TRBD2 (5 bases). The length of the CDR3 is 16 residues. From germline, CDR1 is ENHRY and CDR2 SYGVKD. Trimming stripped 2 bases from V and 2 bases from J, with 16 bases between. CDR3 in DNA: TGTGCCATCAGTGAGCGAACTAGTCTTTCCCCCTACGAGCAGTACGTC. Translating it yields CAISERTSLSPYEQYV.

The V gene is TRBV4-1, the J gene TRBJ1-1; D unresolved. Looked up from germline, CDR1 is MGHRA and CDR2 is YSYEKL. The CDR3 sequence is 14 residues long. Trimming shortened V by 4 bases and J by 5 bases, and 14 bases separated the two germline ends. The CDR3 here is CASSRTGSGTEAFF. The CDR3 region has the DNA TGCGCCAGCAGCCGTACGGGGAGCGGGACTGAAGCTTTCTTT.

The V call is TRBV7-2, the J call TRBJ2-3, with TRBD2 matching over 10 bases. With 6 bases clipped from V and 7 bases from J, the junction kept 7 bases outside the gene matches. CDR3 length equals 14 residues. From germline, CDR1 is SGHTA and CDR2 FQGNSA. CDR3 in DNA: TGTGCCAGCAGACCCGGGACTAGCGCCTATACGCAGTATTTT. This gives the protein CASRPGTSAYTQYF.

The chain employs TRBV18 and TRBJ1-1; weak D call: TRBD1 (6 bases). CDR1 and CDR2 from the germline V gene are KGHSH and LQKENI. The CDR3 spans 14 residues. V lost 3 bases and J 0 bases, leaving 8 bases between the germline ends. CDR3 DNA: TGTGCCAGCTCACCTAGACAGGTGAACACTGAAGCTTTCTTT. It encodes CASSPRQVNTEAFF.

The V and J genes are TRBV6-5 and TRBJ1-5; TRBD1 matches 7 bases. Germline loops: CDR1 MNHEY, CDR2 SVGAGI. The CDR3 covers 15 residues. Trimming at V came to 6 bases and at J to 2 bases, leaving 7 bases not matched to a gene. In DNA form, the CDR3 reads TGTGCCAGCAGCCGGGACAGAGGCGGCAATCAGCCCCAGCATTTT. It is translated as CASSRDRGGNQPQHF.

The V and J genes are TRBV7-2 and TRBJ1-6; D not certain. CDR1 SGHTA and CDR2 FQGNSA come from the germline V gene. This CDR3 has 13 amino acids. V lost 5 bases and J lost 7, with 9 bases in between. The CDR3 is CASSRQENSPLHF. CDR3 coding DNA: TGTGCCAGCAGCCGCCAGGAAAATTCACCCCTCCACTTT.

The genes are TRBV5-4 and TRBJ1-2, with 7 bases that match TRBD1. The CDR3 is 16 amino acids. Trimming at V came to 4 bases and at J to 1 base, leaving 10 bases not matched to a gene. CDR1 and CDR2 from the germline V gene are SGHNT and YYREEE (reference sequence). The CDR3 is CASSRDSLIINYGYTF. DNA of the CDR3: TGTGCCAGCAGCCGGGACAGCCTCATTATTAACTATGGCTACACCTTC.

This chain links TRBV7-8 with TRBJ1-5; 9 bases are a match to TRBD1. This CDR3 contains 14 residues. With V trimmed by 3 bases and J by 10 bases, 7 bases remained unmatched. Germline V gene sequence: CDR1 SGHVS, CDR2 FQNEAQ. The CDR3 protein is CASSLGQGNLPQHF. The CDR3 DNA follows: TGTGCCAGCAGCTTGGGACAGGGAAATCTCCCCCAGCATTTT.